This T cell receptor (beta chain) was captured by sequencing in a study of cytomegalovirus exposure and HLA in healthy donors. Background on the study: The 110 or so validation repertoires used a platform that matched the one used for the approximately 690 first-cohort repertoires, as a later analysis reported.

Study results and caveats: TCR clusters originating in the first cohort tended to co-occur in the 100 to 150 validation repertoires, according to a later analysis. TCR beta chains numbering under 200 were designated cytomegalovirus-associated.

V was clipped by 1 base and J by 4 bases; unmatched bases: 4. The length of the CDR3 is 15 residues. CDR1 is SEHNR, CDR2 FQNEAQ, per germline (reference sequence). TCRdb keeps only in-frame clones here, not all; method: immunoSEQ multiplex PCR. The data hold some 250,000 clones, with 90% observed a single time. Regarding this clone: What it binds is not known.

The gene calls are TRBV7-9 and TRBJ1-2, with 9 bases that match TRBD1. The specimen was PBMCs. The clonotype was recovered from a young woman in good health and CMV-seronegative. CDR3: CASSLDRGRIYGYTF. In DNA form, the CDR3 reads TGTGCCAGCAGCTTAGACAGGGGGCGGATCTATGGCTACACCTTC.